In its sample, the clone carrying this TCR beta chain was seen a few times. Antigen: not known. CDR3 length equals 14 residues. Trimming removed 1 base from V and 3 bases from J, with 10 bases in between. CDR1 is SEHNR and CDR2 is FQNEAQ in the germline V gene (reference sequence). Quantitative 5'-RACE was performed with molecular barcodes, and it yielded the TCR beta libraries. From the 5' RACE reads, TCRdb called clonotypes with MiXCR, one entry per CDR3 protein. The sample holds 150,000 to 200,000 distinct CDR3 sequences, 9.8% seen once. These data are taken from a study of CD8 T cells in ankylosing spondylitis. Study outcomes and limitations: Some motif variants had been reported before (in reactive arthritis synovial fluid and blood). Fewer than 10 highly homologous variants made up a TCR beta motif that seemed to typify ankylosing spondylitis blood.

J is TRBJ2-7 and V is TRBV7-9; no clear D gene. This clonotype was sampled from a female donor with ankylosing spondylitis or in good health (not recorded which). Sequenced sample: blood, either unsorted or a sorted T cell fraction (not recorded which). DNA of the CDR3: TGTGCCAGCAGCTTAGGACCTCTTGGCTACGAGCAGTACTTC. Translated, it gives CASSLGPLGYEQYF.